This T cell receptor beta chain was recovered during a study of blood T cells in healthy people across ages. A J-beta primer mix and a sample-barcoded 5' primer were used in a second PCR of roughly 6 to 12 cycles. TCRdb itself ran the 5' RACE reads through MiXCR, one entry per CDR3 protein. Here the sample spans 1.5 million to 2 million distinct CDR3 sequences, around 48% being singletons. Broader study findings: Estimates based on one million T cells were treated as lower bounds. Unsorted PBMCs ruled out conclusive naive versus antigen-experienced comparison.

In the case of this clonotype: Its antigen is undetermined.

The source material was blood. The clonotype comes from a woman aged 40 to 55 in good health.

The CDR3 sequence: CASSLTVRGYNEQFF. CDR3 in DNA: TGTGCCAGCAGCCTCACCGTGAGGGGCTACAATGAGCAGTTCTTC. V and J are TRBV7-2 and TRBJ2-1; D may be TRBD1 or TRBD2 (5 bases each). CDR3 size: 15 residues. V lost 5 bases, J lost 3 bases, and 14 bases lay in between. Germline CDR1 SGHTA, CDR2 FQGNSA. The whole variable domain, filled in from reference TRBV7-2 and TRBJ2-1, reads GAGVSQSPSNKVTEKGKDVELRCDPISGHTALYWYRQSLGQGLEFLIYFQGNSAPDKSGLPSDRFSAERTGGSVSTLTIQRTQQEDSAVYLCASSLTVRGYNEQFFGPGTRLTVL.